The rows below give T cell receptor beta chains drawn from one sample of a study of T cell therapy after organ transplantation. These receptors have no identified antigens. TCRdb's table, derived via immunoSEQ multiplex PCR, lists solely in-frame clones and lacks some. Altogether more than 2,500 clones are present, about 80% being singletons, with the ten largest covering about two fifths. The sample consisted of CD8+ T cells from blood, taken after autologous CMV-specific T cell therapy. Source of these receptors: a human patient who had received a solid organ transplant and had CMV disease. Among the T cells, some may be from the graft donor. Each CDR3 is given with its conserved first and last residue. A D gene is named only where the DNA matches it firmly. Size is omitted from some rows. Given values are once, few, many or a class for expanded clones.

clone size	V gene	D gene	J gene	CDR3 DNA	CDR3 protein
.	TRBV10-3	.	TRBJ1-5	TGTGCCATCAGTGGGGAAGGTCAGCCCCAGCATTTT	CAISGEGQPQHF
.	TRBV4-1	.	TRBJ1-5	TGCGCCAGCAGCCTTAGGGACCTTCACGAGGAGCCCCAGCATTTT	CASSLRDLHEEPQHF
.	TRBV4-1	.	TRBJ2-5	TGCGCCAGCAGTGAAGTTCTGGGGGAAGAGACCCAGTACTTC	CASSEVLGEETQYF
.	TRBV7-3	.	TRBJ2-7	TGTGCCAGCAGCCCACCCTCCAGGGTTGACGAGCAGTACTTC	CASSPPSRVDEQYF
.	TRBV27	.	TRBJ2-3	TGTGCCAGCAGCGGATGGGATACGCAGTATTTT	CASSGWDTQYF
.	TRBV28	.	TRBJ2-2	TGTGCCAGCAGACGAGGCATCGGGGAGCTGTTTTTT	CASRRGIGELFF
.	TRBV5-6	.	TRBJ2-5	TGTGCCAGCAGAGGGACATCTAAGGTTGGGACCCAGTACTTC	CASRGTSKVGTQYF
few	TRBV4-1	.	TRBJ2-2	TGCGCCAGCAGCCAAGAGTTACACAGGAACACCGGGGAGCTGTTTTTT	CASSQELHRNTGELFF
.	TRBV5-6	TRBD1	TRBJ2-7	TGTGCCAGCAGCTTACAGACAGGGGCACTCTCCCCCTACGAGCAGTACTTC	CASSLQTGALSPYEQYF
.	TRBV4-3	TRBD1	TRBJ2-7	TGCGCCAGCAGCGAAAGACAGGGCGTCGACGAGCAGTACTTC	CASSERQGVDEQYF
.	TRBV5-1	.	TRBJ1-1	TGCGCCAGCAGCTTGGAACAGGTGAACACTGAAGCTTTCTTT	CASSLEQVNTEAFF
.	TRBV6-5	.	TRBJ2-2	TGTGCCAGCAGTTGGACAGAAACCGGGGAGCTGTTTTTT	CASSWTETGELFF
.	TRBV7-9	TRBD2	TRBJ2-5	TGTGCCAGCAGCTTGGGGACTAGCGGGAGTTCCCAAGAGACCCAGTACTTC	CASSLGTSGSSQETQYF
.	TRBV9	.	TRBJ2-7	TGTGCCAGCAGCGCACGGGACGGATCTTCGCCTTACGAGCAGTACTTC	CASSARDGSSPYEQYF
.	TRBV13	TRBD1	TRBJ2-7	TGTGCCAGCAGCTTAGTTGGACAGGGAAGGGGTTACGAGCAGTACTTC	CASSLVGQGRGYEQYF
once	TRBV10-2	.	TRBJ1-2	TGCGCCAGCAGTGAGACCCTAGAGTCTGGCTACACCTTC	CASSETLESGYTF
.	TRBV30	TRBD1	TRBJ1-5	TGTGCCTGGGCTTTAGGGACAGGATTGAAGGAGCCCCAGCATTTT	CAWALGTGLKEPQHF
.	TRBV11-2	TRBD1	TRBJ2-7	TGTGCCAGCAGCTTAGGGACAGGGGGATACGAGCAGTACTTC	CASSLGTGGYEQYF
.	TRBV15	TRBD1	TRBJ2-7	TGTGCCACCAGCAGGGGACAGGGTCCCTACGAGCAGTACTTC	CATSRGQGPYEQYF
.	TRBV6-7	TRBD1	TRBJ1-2	TGTGCCAGCAGTCCCGACAGGGAGGATGGCTACACCTTC	CASSPDREDGYTF
.	TRBV5-4	TRBD1	TRBJ1-2	TGTGCCAGCACGGTCGGGACAGGGGTAGGGTACACCTTC	CASTVGTGVGYTF
once	TRBV5-1	TRBD2	TRBJ2-3	TGCGCCAGCAGAGTAAGCGGGGGGGCTGTAGATACGCAGTATTTT	CASRVSGGAVDTQYF